The source of this T cell receptor beta chain is a study of T cell changes during pregnancy in multiple sclerosis. Only in-frame clones appear in the TCRdb table, and some are missing; sequencing was by immunoSEQ multiplex PCR. The sample includes about 130,000 clones, about 96% of them seen just once. Germline CDR1 and CDR2: LGHNA and YSLEER. The CDR3 has 16 amino acids. The V end lost 0 bases, the J end lost 5 bases, and 16 bases lay between the germline ends. The clonotype comes from a female donor with multiple sclerosis, enrolled in a pregnancy study. The chain recombines TRBV4-3 with TRBJ1-1, with D uncertain. The source material was peripheral blood, sampled after pregnancy. The DNA of the CDR3 is TGCGCCAGCAGCCAAGAGGTTGGAGGGTGGATGACTGAAGCTTTCTTT. Its protein product is CASSQEVGGWMTEAFF.